This T cell receptor (beta chain) was retrieved from a study of a mutant IDH1 vaccine in newly diagnosed glioma (dated by TCRdb to the early 2020s). Background for the entire study: Patients received eight vaccinations in weeks 1, 3, 5, 7, 11, 15, 19 and 23, corresponding to visits V03 through V10. In the chemotherapy-containing groups, vaccination started alongside temozolomide cycles, whereas in patients who had radiotherapy alone it started 4-6 weeks after radiotherapy. Of the roughly 33 treated patients, 62.5% were male and around 40% were female, and the mean age was 40.4 years. Prior to enrollment, patients had been given standard therapy consisting of radiotherapy alone, temozolomide alone, or radiochemotherapy with temozolomide, with the combination given to most patients. Peripheral blood was collected at six visits: V03 (baseline), V05, V07, V10, V12 and V13. For exploratory analyses, longitudinal TCRB deep sequencing was carried out in 25 to 30 treated patients wherever samples were available.

This specimen's time point label, interpreted: week 23, last vaccination. Each vaccine dose was 300 ug of a 20-mer mutant IDH1 peptide in Montanide, given subcutaneously with topical imiquimod. All donors had newly diagnosed IDH1-mutant astrocytomas of WHO grade 3 or 4 that showed loss of nuclear ATRX. The samples were drawn from NOA16, a multicentre, single-arm, open-label phase I trial in Germany that tested a mutant IDH1 peptide vaccine in humans for the first time. Genomic DNA for TCRB sequencing was extracted from EDTA blood using the DNeasy Blood and Tissue Kit. Spanning cysteine to phenylalanine, the CDR3 consists of 13 amino acids. Of all the DNA, just the CDR3 is kept, 39 bases in frame from base 1. The germline V gene supplies CDR1 SQVTM and CDR2 ANQGSEA. V is reduced by 7 bases and J by 1 base, leaving a spacing of 13 bases between them. On the study overall, not on this receptor specifically: Selection of PBMC samples for TCRB deep sequencing was based on availability. Immune responses induced by the vaccine were seen in roughly 92% of patients across multiple MHC alleles. It was noted by the authors that analyses of patient blood samples could not be reproduced owing to sample limitations. Changes in the top peripheral T cell clonotypes picked up by TCRB sequencing did not appear to be linked to pseudoprogression.

Receptors were amplified or captured by the immunoSEQ multiplex PCR assay. The hsTCRB Kit was used according to the manufacturer's protocol to amplify rearranged TCR beta chain sequences. Sequencing of TCRB libraries was carried out on an Illumina MiSeq. The original methods were these. The proprietary platform of the kit vendor was used for demultiplexing, trimming and gene mapping. In TCRdb, the immuneACCESS table is reduced to in-frame sequences with V and J assigned. These tables do not hold every clone; where another copy was compared, an unresolved V gene accounts for under half, and the others remain unexplained. V, J and clone size derive from that table, while D and trimming were established from the DNA sequence. The sample data list around 9,800 clones, and around 88% of these were observed just once. The top ten clonotypes cover roughly 5% of the sample. Turning to this clone: The clone's antigen remains unknown. Base quality data are lacking; no much larger clone is found one base away.

The chain links TRBV29-1 with TRBJ1-1; the D gene is possibly TRBD1, with 5 bases matching. This TCR was recovered from a woman between 40 and 55 years old with glioma. Some clones in this sample may be carry-over from other donors' samples. Sequenced material: PBMCs, taken from a glioma patient whose treatment included an IDH1 peptide vaccine. The sequenced DNA is TGCAGCGCCAGGGTCGGGGGGAACACTGAAGCTTTCTTT. The resulting protein is CSARVGGNTEAFF.